This T cell receptor (beta chain) was documented in a study of blood T cell repertoires in COVID-19. In the study overall: Some COVID-19 samples were acute and others convalescent; all came from the United States, Italy and Spain. Sources were T cells, B-cell-depleted T cells, or PBMCs; the material itself was cDNA or gDNA.

TCRdb keeps only in-frame clones here, not all; method: immunoSEQ multiplex PCR. The sample includes around 100,000 clones, less than 90% of them seen just once. V lost 7 bases, J lost 4 bases, and 16 bases lay in between. This CDR3 has 14 amino acids. CDR1 LNHDA and CDR2 SQIVND come from the germline V gene (reference sequence). This TCR derives from a man aged 80 or over with acute or convalescent COVID-19. V gene TRBV19 combines with J gene TRBJ1-2; no clear D gene. The sequencing input was peripheral blood. This CDR3 reads CASKVSPPSYGYTF. The CDR3 DNA reads as TGTGCCAGTAAAGTATCGCCCCCCAGCTATGGCTACACCTTC.